Sequencing of this TCR beta chain was carried out in a study of T cells in localized non-small cell lung cancer. The data were produced by immunoSEQ multiplex PCR, yet TCRdb's version contains in-frame clones alone and is incomplete. The data show 1,500 or so clones, just over 35% seen once. Concerning this clone: Its target is unknown.

Study-wide results and caveats: Peak T cell clonality was found in uninvolved adjacent lung, exceeding tumor.

Sequencing was performed on lung tumor tissue, taken before any cancer treatment. The clonotype comes from a woman aged 35 to 75 with stage II lung adenocarcinoma.

CDR3 nucleotide sequence: TGTGCCAGCGAGGATGCAGGGGGTGGTCAGCCCCAGCATTTT. Amino acids: CASEDAGGGQPQHF. The chain has TRBV25-1 and TRBJ1-5; 7 nucleotides agree with TRBD1. Germline CDR1 reads MGHDK; CDR2 reads SYGVNS. CDR3 size: 14 residues. J gave up 6 bases and V 8 bases, and 10 bases lay outside the gene matches. Variable domain in full (rest from reference TRBV25-1 and TRBJ1-5): EADIYQTPRYLVIGTGKKITLECSQTMGHDKMYWYQQDPGMELHLIHYSYGVNSTEKGDLSSESTVSRIRTEHFPLTLESARPSHTSQYLCASEDAGGGQPQHFGDGTRLSIL.